The T cell receptor beta chain described here comes from a study of T cells after yellow fever vaccination. Study-level findings and limits: Among primary-vaccination clones, most reappeared after the booster, at about 95% for CD4 and around 90% for CD8.

To note about this clonotype: The antigen remains unidentified.

This CDR3 is 17 amino acids long. V was clipped by 4 bases and J by 5 bases, with 20 bases between them. TCRdb analysed the 5' RACE reads with MiXCR anew, one entry per CDR3 protein. Here the sample spans 400,000 or so distinct CDR3 sequences, about 17% being singletons. The chain is built from TRBV6-7 and TRBJ2-2; D might be TRBD2 (6 bases). TRBV6-7 is reported as an ORF; its role is uncertain. The sample consisted of PBMCs, taken before the yellow fever booster vaccination. This TCR came from a man between 18 and 29 years old who received the YFV17D yellow fever vaccine. The CDR3 nucleotides are TGTGCCAGCAGTTCCCGACTAGTCACCCTGTGTACCGGGGAGCTGTTTTTT. Translating gives CASSSRLVTLCTGELFF.